The 19 T cell receptor beta chains presented below share a single source sample, sequenced in a study of CD8 T cells in ankylosing spondylitis. The study's findings and limits: A TCR beta motif of eight or nine highly homologous variants seemed to mark ankylosing spondylitis blood.

Each CDR3 protein gets one entry after TCRdb re-called the 5' RACE reads with MiXCR. The sample lists fewer than 450,000 distinct CDR3 sequences; roughly 15% were seen once. Which antigens these TCRs recognize remains unknown. The sample taken for sequencing was blood, either unsorted or a sorted T cell fraction (not recorded which). The receptors stem from a male donor with ankylosing spondylitis.

The V and J genes are TRBV29-1 and TRBJ2-1; D assignment may be TRBD1 or TRBD2 (5 bases each). Trimming took 3 bases from V and 5 from J, leaving 11 bases between them. The CDR3 has 13 residues. CDR1 and CDR2 from the germline V gene are SQVTM and ANQGSEA. The CDR3 is CSVDRDGHNEQFF. CDR3 nucleotide sequence: TGCAGCGTTGATCGGGACGGTCACAATGAGCAGTTCTTC.

The CDR3 protein is CASSVSWLTSASGYTF. In nucleotides, the CDR3 is TGTGCCAGCAGTGTCTCTTGGCTAACCTCCGCGTCGGGCTACACCTTC. The chain joins TRBV2 to TRBJ1-2; D unclear. Trimming took off 4 bases at V and 8 bases at J, with 23 bases between the two ends. The length of the CDR3 is 16 residues. CDR1 and CDR2 (germline): SNHLY, FYNNEI.

The V and J genes are TRBV7-6 and TRBJ2-7; 11 bases are shared with TRBD2. Trimming took 0 bases from V and 7 from J; bases not matched to a gene: 11. Germline assignment: CDR1 SGHVS and CDR2 FNYEAQ. This CDR3 contains 17 residues. The CDR3 nucleotides read TGTGCCAGCAGCTTAGCGGGGTCTGAGGTAGCGGGAGGGGAGCAGTACTTC. Protein product: CASSLAGSEVAGGEQYF. The variable domain in full, with the rest retrieved from reference TRBV7-6 and TRBJ2-7, is GAGVSQSPRYKVTKRGQDVALRCDPISGHVSLYWYRQALGQGPEFLTYFNYEAQQDKSGLPNDRFSAERPEGSISTLTIQRTEQRDSAMYRCASSLAGSEVAGGEQYFGPGTRLTVT.

The chain joins TRBV20-1 to TRBJ1-1; maybe TRBD1 (6 bases). Germline loops: CDR1 DFQATT, CDR2 SNEGSKA (reference sequence). This CDR3 contains 12 residues. V lost 6 bases and J 4 bases, leaving 12 bases between the germline ends. CDR3 coding DNA: TGCAGTGCCCCTATAGGGGGCACTGAAGCTTTCTTT. Its translation: CSAPIGGTEAFF.

This clonotype occurred a few times. V usage is TRBV20-1 and J usage is TRBJ1-5, with TRBD1 as a possible D gene (6 bases). V was shortened by 5 bases and J by 4 bases, with 18 bases between the two germline ends. Germline lookup yields CDR1 DFQATT and CDR2 SNEGSKA (reference sequence). The CDR3 contains 15 residues. For the CDR3, the DNA is TGCAGTGCTCCTCCACCGGGACAACTAAATCAGCCCCAGCATTTT. The encoded protein is CSAPPPGQLNQPQHF.

This clonotype was seen repeatedly, ten times or more. The chain recombines TRBV7-3 with TRBJ2-3; TRBD2 is a possible D gene (6 bases). In germline, CDR1 is SGHTA, CDR2 FQGTGA. The CDR3 spans 13 residues. Between the trimmed V and J ends, which lost 6 bases and 5 bases, there was a span of 12 bases. CDR3 region: CASSFRELDTQYF. For the CDR3, the DNA is TGTGCCAGCAGTTTCCGGGAGTTAGATACGCAGTATTTT.

This chain uses TRBV29-1 with TRBJ2-4, with 7 bases matching TRBD2. The CDR3 consists of 12 residues. The V gene end was trimmed by 4 bases and the J gene end by 9 bases; junction bases not matched to a gene: 6. Germline loops: CDR1 SQVTM, CDR2 ANQGSEA. The CDR3, as DNA: TGCAGCGTTGCTGGGGGAGGGACCATTCAGTACTTC. Translated, it gives CSVAGGGTIQYF.

This clonotype appeared a few times. V is TRBV4-1 and J is TRBJ2-2; 11 bases line up with TRBD2. Trimming cost V 2 bases and J 1 base; bases outside gene matches: 6. The CDR3 contains 18 residues. Germline V gene lookup returns CDR1 MGHRA and CDR2 YSYEKL. The CDR3 region is CASSQKLAGDRNTGELFF. The CDR3 DNA sequence: TGCGCCAGCAGCCAAAAACTAGCGGGAGACCGGAACACCGGGGAGCTGTTTTTT.

The rearrangement uses TRBV3-1 and TRBJ1-2; tentatively, D is TRBD1 (5 bases). CDR3 length equals 16 residues. Trimming removed 2 bases from V and 4 bases from J, with 17 bases in between. Germline V gene data show CDR1 as LGHDT and CDR2 as YNNKEL (reference sequence). The CDR3 nucleotides are TGTGCCAGCAGCCAACGGGGGACCACAGCCGGCTATGGCTACACCTTC. Its translation is CASSQRGTTAGYGYTF.

This clonotype was counted only a few times. The rearrangement uses TRBV29-1 and TRBJ2-5; D unclear. The CDR3 extends over 14 amino acids. Trimming stripped 6 bases from V and 2 bases from J, with 16 bases between. Looked up from germline, CDR1 is SQVTM and CDR2 is ANQGSEA. In DNA form, the CDR3 reads TGCAGCGTGCCTTCCACGACTTCGCAAGAGACCCAGTACTTC. Its protein is CSVPSTTSQETQYF.

This clonotype occurred many times. This chain links TRBV7-8 with TRBJ2-1, with D perhaps matching TRBD2 (6 bases). V dropped 1 base and J dropped 4 bases, with 11 bases sitting between them. The germline V gene encodes CDR1 SGHVS and CDR2 FQNEAQ. The CDR3 runs to 15 residues. In DNA, the CDR3 is TGTGCCAGCAGCTTAGAGGCTAGCGTATACAATGAGCAGTTCTTC. It is translated as CASSLEASVYNEQFF.

This clonotype was seen a few times. This chain joins TRBV7-2 and TRBJ2-7, with D unclear. V dropped 1 base and J dropped 4 bases, with 14 bases sitting between them. The CDR3 contains 15 residues. Germline CDR1 reads SGHTA; CDR2 reads FQGNSA. CDR3: CASSLGWQTSYEQYF. In nucleotides, the CDR3 is TGTGCCAGCAGCTTAGGCTGGCAAACAAGTTACGAGCAGTACTTC.

This clonotype was observed a handful of times. The rearrangement joins TRBV12-3 or TRBV12-4 to TRBJ2-5, with D possibly matching TRBD2 (7 bases). The CDR3 runs to 17 residues. V lost 6 bases to trimming and J lost 5 bases, with 25 bases between them. The CDR3 region is CASSRMGGVGAVETQYF. The CDR3 nucleotides are TGTGCCAGCAGCCGGATGGGAGGGGTGGGGGCGGTGGAGACCCAGTACTTC.

The chain is built from TRBV12-3 or TRBV12-4 and TRBJ1-4; tentatively, D is TRBD1 (5 bases). Trimming took 6 bases from V and 4 from J, leaving 15 bases between them. The CDR3 has 15 amino acids. CDR3 amino acids: CASSREGYDNEKLFF. CDR3 DNA sequence: TGTGCCAGCAGCCGGGAGGGGTATGATAATGAAAAACTGTTTTTT.

The V gene is TRBV3-1, the J gene TRBJ2-4; no clear D. Germline CDR1 LGHDT, CDR2 YNNKEL (reference sequence). The CDR3 covers 14 residues. Trimming shortened V by 3 bases and J by 4 bases, and 10 bases separated the two germline ends. In nucleotides, the CDR3 is TGTGCCAGCAGCCAGATCACGGAAAAAAACATTCAGTACTTC. Protein: CASSQITEKNIQYF.

This clonotype was detected a few times. This chain joins TRBV12-3 or TRBV12-4 and TRBJ2-7; D is perhaps TRBD1 (6 bases). The V gene lost 2 bases and the J gene lost 7 bases, with 18 bases spanning the gap. CDR3 length: 15 amino acids. CDR3 in DNA: TGTGCCAGCAGTTTAAGGACAGTGCTCATCCTGGAGCAGTACTTC. Protein product: CASSLRTVLILEQYF.

V gene TRBV20-1 combines with J gene TRBJ1-1, with D possibly TRBD1 on 5 matching bases. With 1 base removed from V and 4 bases from J, the gap between germline ends came to 16 bases. The germline gives CDR1 DFQATT, CDR2 SNEGSKA (reference sequence). There are 15 residues in the CDR3. The DNA of the CDR3 is TGCAGTGCTAGAGTCGGGTCAGGGTTTACCACTGAAGCTTTCTTT. It is translated as CSARVGSGFTTEAFF.

Only a few counts were recorded for this clonotype. The chain uses TRBV20-1 and TRBJ2-7; no reliable D call. This CDR3 is 14 amino acids long. Germline loops: CDR1 DFQATT, CDR2 SNEGSKA (reference sequence). Trimming left V 5 bases short and J 2 bases short, with 16 bases between. The CDR3 protein is CSARALSLPYEQYF. CDR3 nucleotide sequence: TGCAGTGCTCGGGCCCTCAGCTTGCCCTACGAGCAGTACTTC.

This clonotype was observed a few times. The chain joins TRBV20-1 to TRBJ2-4, with D perhaps TRBD1 (6 bases). The germline gives CDR1 DFQATT, CDR2 SNEGSKA (reference sequence). The CDR3 has 14 residues. V shed 4 bases and J shed 3 bases, with 13 bases lying between them. Here the CDR3 DNA reads TGCAGTGCTATAGGGGGACAAAGCAAAAACATTCAGTACTTC. Protein: CSAIGGQSKNIQYF.